Listed below are T cell receptor beta chains from one sample, sequenced in a study of blood T cell repertoires in COVID-19. TCRdb keeps only in-frame clones here, not all; method: immunoSEQ multiplex PCR. The table shows some 200,000 clones, with 80% to 95% occurring only once. The sample taken for sequencing was peripheral blood. All receptors derive from a man aged 45-65 years with acute or convalescent COVID-19. The conserved cysteine and the conserved F or W are not part of the CDR3 here. The order of the fields is V gene, D gene, CDR3 protein. D genes are given only for firm matches.

TRBV11-2 | - | ASSLDPPLYEQF
TRBV7-9 | - | ASSPLVGTGELF
TRBV6-2/TRBV6-3 | - | ASSWPGGQPQH
TRBV5-5 | - | ASSLEWGGNYGYT
TRBV7-9 | TRBD1 | ASSLWGTGDSTDTQY
TRBV30 | - | AWSYSNTGELF
TRBV5-1 | TRBD1 | ASSTQGATNEKLF
TRBV7-3 | - | ASSLDDGREAF
TRBV2 | TRBD1 | ASLIPRGPQETQY
TRBV7-2 | - | ASSLRGDSGNTIY
TRBV25-1 | - | ASGLGGDHGTQY
TRBV6-5 | - | ASSYFGATNEKLF
TRBV29-1 | TRBD2 | SAALLAGETQY
TRBV27 | - | ASSPSGSQGNTEAF
TRBV5-6 | - | ASSFRSGPGDGYT
TRBV6-1 | - | ASSELAAGFASYEQY
TRBV28 | TRBD1 | ASSPTGPNYGYT
TRBV5-5 | TRBD2 | ASSPLGVAGKSTDTQY
TRBV28 | TRBD1 | ASSLGQGLMNTEAF
TRBV5-1 | - | ASSLGENEKLF
TRBV5-1 | - | ASSPSSDTQY
TRBV7-3 | TRBD1 | ASRLQDRGNTEAF
TRBV20-1 | - | SASRPGGANVLT
TRBV18 | - | ASSPTRGSNTIY
TRBV7-9 | TRBD1 | ASSRGGGHQPQH
TRBV29-1 | - | SVVETGNSPLH
TRBV28 | TRBD1 | ASSLPGQGFNEKLF
TRBV28 | - | ASSLRQGPQDTQY
TRBV4-1 | - | ASSPRELETQY
TRBV2 | - | ASSVRQLNSPLH
TRBV11-2 | - | ASSWATGIGTEAF
TRBV19 | - | ASSGLGLSEETQY
TRBV27 | TRBD2 | ASSPEAGFTNEQF
TRBV5-1 | TRBD2 | ASSPTSGREETQY
TRBV28 | - | ASSLSGEQY
TRBV7-8 | - | ASSLRGETQY
TRBV5-1 | TRBD1 | ASSAGLAGGGFNEQF
TRBV9 | - | ASSVGGSADTQY
TRBV24-1 | TRBD1 | ATSDPGDRGHGYT
TRBV4-1 | - | ASSQDWLQREKLF